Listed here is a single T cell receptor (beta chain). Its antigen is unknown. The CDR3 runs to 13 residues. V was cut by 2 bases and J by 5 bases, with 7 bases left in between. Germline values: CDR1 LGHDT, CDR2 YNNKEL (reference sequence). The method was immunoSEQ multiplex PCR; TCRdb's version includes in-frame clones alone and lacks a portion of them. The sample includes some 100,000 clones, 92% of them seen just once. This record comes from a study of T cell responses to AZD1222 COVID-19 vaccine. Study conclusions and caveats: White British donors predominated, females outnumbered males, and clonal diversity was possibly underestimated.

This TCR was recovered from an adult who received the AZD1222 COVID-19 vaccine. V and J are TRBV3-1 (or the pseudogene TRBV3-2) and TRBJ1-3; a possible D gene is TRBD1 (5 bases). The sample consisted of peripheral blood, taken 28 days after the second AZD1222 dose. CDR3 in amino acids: CASSQMDRNTIYF. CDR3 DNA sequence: TGTGCCAGCAGCCAAATGGACAGAAACACCATATATTTT.